Below are 21 T cell receptor beta chains sequenced from a single sample in a study of vaccination effects on CD4 cells after COVID-19. Antigen-specific CD4+ T cells expanded by the ViraFEST assay with viral peptide pools were then sequenced. When ten to eleven days of culture had elapsed, CD4+ T cells were isolated. Everyone in the study got two shots of either the BNT162b2 or mRNA-1273 vaccine. The data were produced by immunoSEQ multiplex PCR, yet TCRdb's version contains in-frame clones alone and is incomplete. The sample includes about 72,000 clones, approximately 80% seen only once; the top ten take approximately 1.2%. Their antigens remain unidentified. Sequenced material: CD4+ T cells from PBMCs cultured with HCoV-229E spike peptides, taken after COVID-19 vaccination. The receptor set was obtained from a human donor who received a COVID-19 vaccine.

V is TRBV6-1 and J is TRBJ1-4; D gene ambiguous. Trimming cost V 0 bases and J 5 bases, with 7 bases left between them. CDR3 length equals 14 residues. Germline CDR1 and CDR2: MNHNS and SASEGT. The CDR3 here is CASSEATGNEKLFF. DNA of the CDR3: TGTGCCAGCAGTGAAGCTACGGGAAATGAAAAACTGTTTTTT.

This chain joins TRBV7-3 and TRBJ2-6; 7 bases map to TRBD2. V dropped 6 bases and J dropped 2; count of bases not matched to a gene: 7. Germline CDR1 and CDR2: SGHTA and FQGTGA. The CDR3 extends over 16 amino acids. The CDR3 reads CASSQRGGPGANVLTF. The DNA of the CDR3 is TGTGCCAGCAGTCAACGGGGAGGGCCTGGGGCCAACGTCCTGACTTTC.

CDR3 DNA sequence: TGTGCCAGCAGCTCACCGGGACAAGACAATGAGCAGTTCTTC. It encodes CASSSPGQDNEQFF. V usage is TRBV7-3 and J usage is TRBJ2-1, with a possible D match to TRBD1 (6 bases). The germline V gene encodes CDR1 SGHTA and CDR2 FQGTGA. The CDR3 is 14 residues long. Trimming left V 4 bases short and J 5 bases short, with 12 bases between.

This clone was picked up a small number of times. The chain links TRBV6-6 to TRBJ1-2, with D perhaps matching TRBD1 (6 bases). V was cut by 8 bases and J by 7 bases, with 14 bases left in between. Germline assignment: CDR1 MNHNY and CDR2 SVGAGI (reference sequence). CDR3 size: 12 residues. Here the CDR3 reads CASALKGGGYTF. CDR3 in DNA: TGTGCCAGCGCTCTCAAGGGGGGTGGCTACACCTTC.

The chain joins TRBV19 to TRBJ1-5; a possible D gene is TRBD1 (5 bases). Germline V gene sequence: CDR1 LNHDA, CDR2 SQIVND (reference sequence). Trimming removed 4 bases from V and 3 bases from J, with 13 bases in between. CDR3 length: 15 residues. CDR3 sequence: CASSKPGRFNQPQHF. CDR3 nucleotides: TGTGCCAGTAGTAAACCGGGACGGTTCAATCAGCCCCAGCATTTT.

The chain joins TRBV6-1 to TRBJ1-1; D not resolved. V shed 2 bases and J shed 3 bases, with 13 bases lying between them. The V gene's germline CDR1 is MNHNS and CDR2 SASEGT. This CDR3 spans 15 amino acids. The CDR3 sequence is CASSESGRRDTEAFF. DNA of the CDR3: TGTGCCAGCAGTGAAAGCGGGAGAAGGGACACTGAAGCTTTCTTT.

The rearrangement links TRBV6-5 to TRBJ1-3; D unresolved. This CDR3 contains 15 residues. V was pared by 5 bases and J by 0 bases, with 11 bases between. The germline V gene has CDR1 MNHEY and CDR2 SVGAGI. CDR3 in amino acids: CASSRGTASGNTIYF. The CDR3 region has the DNA TGTGCCAGCAGTCGCGGCACGGCCTCTGGAAACACCATATATTTT.

Here the CDR3 DNA reads TGTGCCAGCAGCTCCCGGGACAGGAATTACAATGAGCAGTTCTTC. Its translation: CASSSRDRNYNEQFF. The rearrangement uses TRBV7-8 and TRBJ2-1; 8 bases match TRBD1. Germline loops: CDR1 SGHVS, CDR2 FQNEAQ. V was pared by 4 bases and J by 4 bases, with 6 bases of the junction left unmatched. The CDR3 runs 15 residues.

The rearrangement joins TRBV5-1 to TRBJ1-1; D perhaps matches TRBD1 (6 bases). V lost 4 bases, J lost 1 base, and 14 bases lay in between. Germline CDR1 and CDR2: SGHRS and YFSETQ. The CDR3 sequence is 15 residues long. This chain's CDR3 is CASSPRGGTNTEAFF. The CDR3 DNA sequence: TGCGCCAGCAGCCCTCGGGGGGGCACGAACACTGAAGCTTTCTTT.

The V and J genes are TRBV6-1 and TRBJ1-2; no clear D. The CDR3 covers 15 residues. Germline CDR1 is MNHNS and CDR2 is SASEGT. With 3 bases removed from V and 4 bases from J, the gap between germline ends came to 15 bases. The CDR3 DNA is TGTGCCAGCAGTGAGATCGCGAGCGTTGGCTATGGCTACACCTTC. This sequence encodes CASSEIASVGYGYTF.

DNA of the CDR3: TGTGCCAGCAGCGCAGACACCGGGGGAAACACCATATATTTT. This sequence encodes CASSADTGGNTIYF. The chain employs TRBV6-5 and TRBJ1-3; D ambiguous. Trimming shortened V by 6 bases and J by 4 bases, and 13 bases separated the two germline ends. The germline CDR1 and CDR2 sequences are MNHEY and SVGAGI. This CDR3 region has 14 residues.

This clone occurred a few times. J is TRBJ1-2 and V is TRBV28, with D perhaps TRBD1 (5 bases). The CDR3 is made up of 13 amino acids. The V gene's germline CDR1 is MDHEN and CDR2 SYDVKM. V lost 2 bases, J lost 5 bases, and 9 bases lay in between. The CDR3 bases are TGTGCCAGCAGTTTAGGCGGGACTTATGGCTACACCTTC. Encoded protein: CASSLGGTYGYTF.

The table lists this clone with a count of one. The V and J genes are TRBV6-5 and TRBJ2-1, with a weak D call TRBD2 (6 bases). The CDR3 is made up of 13 amino acids. The V gene's germline CDR1 is MNHEY and CDR2 SVGAGI. The germline V and J ends were trimmed by 7 bases and 3 bases, with 10 bases remaining between them. The CDR3 sequence is CASMGGFYNEQFF. The CDR3 nucleotides are TGTGCCAGCATGGGAGGATTCTACAATGAGCAGTTCTTC.

This clone was counted ten times or more. V gene TRBV7-9 combines with J gene TRBJ2-5; possibly TRBD1 or TRBD2 for D (7 bases each). Trimming took off 8 bases at V and 2 bases at J, with 21 bases between the two ends. CDR1 and CDR2 (germline): SEHNR, FQNEAQ (reference sequence). The CDR3 runs to 16 residues. Here the CDR3 DNA reads TGTGCCAGCGTCCCCAGAGGGAGGGGGCGACAAGAGACCCAGTACTTC. Encoded protein: CASVPRGRGRQETQYF.

The chain recombines TRBV9 with TRBJ2-6; 7 bases line up with TRBD1. Germline V CDR1 and CDR2: SGDLS, YYNGEE. V was pared by 3 bases and J by 0 bases, with 3 bases of the junction left unmatched. This CDR3 is built from 16 residues. The CDR3 here is CASSGDSSSGANVLTF. In DNA, the CDR3 is TGTGCCAGCAGCGGGGACAGCAGCTCTGGGGCCAACGTCCTGACTTTC. Variable domain in full (rest from reference TRBV9 and TRBJ2-6): DSGVTQTPKHLITATGQRVTLRCSPRSGDLSVYWYQQSLDQGLQFLIQYYNGEERAKGNILERFSAQQFPDLHSELNLSSLELGDSALYFCASSGDSSSGANVLTFGAGSRLTVL.

This rearrangement joins TRBV18 to TRBJ2-5; D remains unclear. The CDR3 runs to 16 residues. CDR1 is KGHSH, CDR2 LQKENI, per germline. V shed 6 bases and J shed 1 base, with 18 bases lying between them. Here the CDR3 DNA reads TGTGCCAGCTCCGCTTATGGGTCCAGGACCCAAGAGACCCAGTACTTC. Its translation: CASSAYGSRTQETQYF.

This clone was observed a few times. The chain carries TRBV28 and TRBJ1-2; D not certain. The CDR3 totals 12 residues. V was clipped by 2 bases and J by 3 bases, with 4 bases between them. CDR1 and CDR2 (germline): MDHEN, SYDVKM. The DNA of the CDR3 is TGTGCCAGCAGTTTAAAGGACTATGGCTACACCTTC. Its translation is CASSLKDYGYTF.

The rearrangement joins TRBV18 to TRBJ2-6, with D unclear. Between the trimmed V and J ends, which lost 5 bases and 4 bases, there was a span of 9 bases. This CDR3 has 14 amino acids. CDR1 is KGHSH and CDR2 is LQKENI in the germline V gene. CDR3 nucleotide sequence: TGTGCCAGCTCAATATCTCCGGGGGCCAACGTCCTGACTTTC. Translation gives CASSISPGANVLTF.

The V gene is TRBV6-2 or TRBV6-3, the J gene TRBJ2-3; 12 nucleotides match TRBD2. CDR1 and CDR2 (germline): MNHEY, SVGEGT. The J segment lost 2 bases and the V segment lost 0 bases, leaving 15 bases of the junction unmatched. There are 21 residues in the CDR3. CDR3 DNA: TGTGCCAGCAGTTACTCGAATAGACTAGCGGGGGTCCGATTTGTCACAGATACGCAGTATTTT. Its translation: CASSYSNRLAGVRFVTDTQYF.

In this sample, this clone turned up once. The V gene is TRBV11-1, the J gene TRBJ2-5; no definite D call. CDR3 length equals 14 residues. The V gene lost 4 bases and the J gene lost 1 base, with 10 bases spanning the gap. CDR1 and CDR2 (germline): SGHAT, FQDESV (reference sequence). The CDR3 DNA follows: TGTGCCAGCAGCTCCGGACGGACCCAAGAGACCCAGTACTTC. This gives the protein CASSSGRTQETQYF.

In its sample, this clone was seen a few times. V is TRBV5-6 and J is TRBJ1-2, with 8 bases lining up with TRBD1. CDR1 and CDR2 (germline): SGHDT, YYEEEE. V was pared by 4 bases and J by 4 bases, with 15 bases of the junction left unmatched. The CDR3 is made up of 17 amino acids. In nucleotides, the CDR3 is TGTGCCAGCAGCCCCTACTCTCAGGGGGCTTCCCTCTATGGCTACACCTTC. Translated: CASSPYSQGASLYGYTF.